The next 23 T cell receptor beta chains were all read from a single sample in a study of T-cell reconstitution after alpha-beta-depleted transplantation in children. Preparation of the TCRbeta library involved a method that used unique molecular identifiers. TCRdb reprocessed the PCR reads with MiXCR, giving one entry per CDR3 protein. The repertoire holds about 510,000 distinct CDR3 sequences, with over 10% as singletons. This specimen consisted of PBMCs, mostly from graft donor cells, obtained 180 days after TCRalphabeta/CD19-depleted stem cell transplant. These receptor sequences come from a female patient aged 2-9 years who had a stem cell transplant for aplastic anemia, so the T cells may come from the graft donor.

This clonotype has a handful of counts. The rearrangement uses TRBV27 and TRBJ2-3, with 12 bases matching TRBD1. The CDR3 is 15 amino acids. Germline V CDR1 and CDR2: MNHEY, SMNVEV (reference sequence). The V and J ends lost 4 bases and 5 bases, in that order; junction bases with no gene match: 4. For the CDR3, the DNA is TGTGCCAGCAGTTGGGGGACAGGGGGCATAGATACGCAGTATTTT. It translates to CASSWGTGGIDTQYF.

The rearrangement links TRBV7-2 to TRBJ2-3; D is possibly TRBD1 or TRBD2 (7 bases each). The V and J ends lost 4 bases and 4 bases respectively, with 15 bases between them. The CDR3 runs to 15 residues. CDR1 is SGHTA and CDR2 is FQGNSA in the germline V gene. CDR3 residues: CASSWGGGAADTQYF. The CDR3 DNA follows: TGTGCCAGCAGCTGGGGAGGGGGCGCCGCAGATACGCAGTATTTT.

On this clonotype: One junction end does not reproduce the germline sequence, and a read error may be involved. The chain couples TRBV20-1 to TRBJ2-2, with a weak D call TRBD1 (6 bases). The CDR3 extends over 13 amino acids. Germline CDR1 and CDR2: DFQATT and SNEGSKA (reference sequence). Written as DNA, the CDR3 is TGCAGAGCTAGGAAGGGGGTCACCGGGGAGCTGTTTTTT. This encodes CRARKGVTGELFF.

This clonotype was detected a few times. The chain couples TRBV7-8 to TRBJ1-4; tentatively, D is TRBD1 (6 bases). The CDR3 covers 15 residues. From germline, CDR1 is SGHVS and CDR2 FQNEAQ. V lost 5 bases and J lost 0, with 10 bases in between. CDR3 in amino acids: CASSATGPTNEKLFF. CDR3 DNA sequence: TGTGCCAGCAGCGCCACAGGGCCAACTAATGAAAAACTGTTTTTT. Drawing the rest from reference TRBV7-8 and TRBJ1-4, the complete variable domain is GAGVSQSPRYKVAKRGQDVALRCDPISGHVSLFWYQQALGQGPEFLTYFQNEAQLDKSGLPSDRFFAERPEGSVSTLKIQRTQQEDSAVYLCASSATGPTNEKLFFGSGTQLSVL.

This clonotype was seen ten or more times. V is TRBV24-1 and J is TRBJ2-2; D is perhaps TRBD2 (5 bases). The germline V and J ends were trimmed by 7 bases and 4 bases, with 9 bases remaining between them. Per germline, CDR1 KGHDR and CDR2 SFDVKD. The CDR3 length is 13 residues. The CDR3 DNA reads TGTGCCACCAGGAGGGCCGGCACCGGGGAGCTGTTTTTT. It translates to CATRRAGTGELFF.

The sample holds a few counts of this clonotype. The V and J genes are TRBV6-2 or TRBV6-3 and TRBJ2-2; D might be TRBD1 (6 bases). V shed 7 bases and J shed 7 bases, with 13 bases lying between them. The length of the CDR3 is 13 residues. CDR1 is MNHEY, CDR2 SVGEGT, per germline. CDR3 nucleotide sequence: TGTGCCAGCAATACCAGGGGCTACGGGGAGCTGTTTTTT. Protein product: CASNTRGYGELFF.

This clonotype was seen a few times. The J gene is TRBJ2-7, the V gene TRBV6-1; D not certain. The V gene lost 4 bases and the J gene lost 6 bases, with 19 bases spanning the gap. CDR1 and CDR2 (germline): MNHNS, SASEGT. This CDR3 is 15 amino acids long. The CDR3 here is CASSATRLPLGEQYV. In DNA form, the CDR3 reads TGTGCCAGCAGTGCAACCCGATTGCCCCTGGGCGAGCAGTACGTC.

The chain combines TRBV11-2 with TRBJ2-1; 7 bases line up with TRBD2. The V gene's germline CDR1 is SGHAT and CDR2 FQNNGV. The CDR3 length is 17 residues. Trimming removed 5 bases from V and 0 bases from J; junction bases left unmatched: 10. The CDR3 bases are TGTGCCAGCAGCCCCCATAGCCGGGACTACTCCTACAATGAGCAGTTCTTC. It translates to CASSPHSRDYSYNEQFF.

The chain joins TRBV15 to TRBJ2-7; possibly TRBD2 for D (6 bases). The V end lost 0 bases, the J end lost 0 bases, and 18 bases lay between the germline ends. Germline V lookup: CDR1 LNHNV, CDR2 YYDKDF (reference sequence). CDR3 length: 18 amino acids. CDR3 DNA sequence: TGTGCCACCAGCAGAGACCCTAGCGCTAGGCCCCCCTCCTACGAGCAGTACTTC. This sequence encodes CATSRDPSARPPSYEQYF.

This clonotype was counted only a few times. This chain's CDR3 is CSAWTGNYGYTF. DNA for the CDR3: TGCAGCGCCTGGACAGGGAACTATGGCTACACCTTC. The V and J genes are TRBV29-1 and TRBJ1-2; 8 bases line up with TRBD1. This CDR3 is built from 12 residues. Germline V lookup: CDR1 SQVTM, CDR2 ANQGSEA. The junction had 3 bases not matched to a gene; V was cut back by 7 bases and J by 2 bases.

V usage is TRBV5-1 and J usage is TRBJ1-2; no reliable D call. In germline, CDR1 is SGHRS, CDR2 YFSETQ. The CDR3 is 15 amino acids. V lost 0 bases and J lost 8, with 17 bases in between. The DNA of the CDR3 is TGCGCCAGCAGCTTGGGTCGGGAATTGTATACGGGCTACACCTTC. Its translation: CASSLGRELYTGYTF.

V usage is TRBV21-1 and J usage is TRBJ1-1; TRBD1, as called in the table, went unchecked against the DNA. TRBV21-1 represents a pseudogene. This CDR3 comprises 17 residues. This chain's CDR3 is CASSKGERTAGHTEAFF. The CDR3 region has the DNA TGTGCCAGCAGCAAAGGGGAGAGGACGGCCGGACACACTGAAGCTTTCTTT.

This clonotype has a handful of counts. The chain joins TRBV30 to TRBJ2-3; D possibly uses TRBD1 or TRBD2 (5 bases each). V lost 1 base to trimming and J lost 4 bases, with 15 bases between them. There are 15 residues in the CDR3. Per the germline V gene, CDR1 is GTSNPN and CDR2 is SVGIG (reference sequence). CDR3 loop: CAWSGWGPLPDTQYF. As DNA, the CDR3 is TGTGCCTGGAGTGGCTGGGGACCCCTGCCAGATACGCAGTATTTT.

This clonotype showed up just a few times. The CDR3 region has the DNA TGTGCCAGCAGCGACACCCCGGGAAACAACGAGCAGTACTTC. Translated: CASSDTPGNNEQYF. This chain connects TRBV6-2 or TRBV6-3 to TRBJ2-7; tentatively, D is TRBD2 (5 bases). Germline CDR1 and CDR2: MNHEY and SVGEGT. With 6 bases removed from V and 5 bases from J, the gap between germline ends came to 17 bases. The CDR3 is 14 amino acids.

This clonotype was counted between two and nine times. The chain uses TRBV7-3 and TRBJ2-1; 8 nucleotides line up with TRBD1. This CDR3 contains 18 residues. V lost 1 base to trimming and J lost 2 bases; unmatched junction nucleotides: 10. Germline CDR1 and CDR2: SGHTA and FQGTGA. CDR3 sequence (DNA): TGTGCCAGCAGCTTAAGTCCCCCGGGACAGGCCGCCTACAATGAGCAGTTCTTC. Protein sequence: CASSLSPPGQAAYNEQFF. Supplemented by reference TRBV7-3 and TRBJ2-1, the full variable domain reads GAGVSQTPSNKVTEKGKYVELRCDPISGHTALYWYRQSLGQGPEFLIYFQGTGAADDSGLPNDRFFAVRPEGSVSTLKIQRTERGDSAVYLCASSLSPPGQAAYNEQFFGPGTRLTVL.

This chain connects TRBV4-3 to TRBJ2-1; no reliable D call. This CDR3 is built from 16 residues. Trimming shortened V by 1 base and J by 3 bases, and 13 bases separated the two germline ends. In germline, CDR1 is LGHNA, CDR2 YSLEER. CDR3 sequence reads: CASSQVGYRVYNEQFF. In DNA form, the CDR3 reads TGCGCCAGCAGCCAAGTTGGGTACCGCGTCTACAATGAGCAGTTCTTC.

The chain joins TRBV12-3 or TRBV12-4 to TRBJ2-4; no definite D call. The CDR3 consists of 12 residues. V was clipped by 3 bases and J by 3 bases, with 3 bases between them. CDR3 nucleotide sequence: TGTGCCAGCAGTTTCGGCAAAAACATTCAGTACTTC. It is translated as CASSFGKNIQYF.

Many counts were recorded for this clonotype. The chain employs TRBV5-1 and TRBJ2-2; a weak D match, TRBD2 (6 bases). Germline CDR1 is SGHRS and CDR2 is YFSETQ. V lost 0 bases to trimming and J lost 4 bases, with 10 bases between them. The CDR3 consists of 15 residues. The CDR3 DNA sequence: TGCGCCAGCAGCTTGGTACGGGAGAGCACCGGGGAGCTGTTTTTT. Encoded protein: CASSLVRESTGELFF.

This clonotype was seen a handful of times. The V and J genes are TRBV10-2 and TRBJ2-5; 8 nucleotides match TRBD1. J lost 1 base, V lost 8 bases, and 3 bases had no gene match. Germline V gene data show CDR1 as WSHSY and CDR2 as SAAADI. There are 13 residues in the CDR3. The CDR3 loop is CASSDRAQETQYF. The DNA of the CDR3 is TGCGCCAGCTCGGACAGGGCCCAAGAGACCCAGTACTTC.

The genes are TRBV29-1 and TRBJ2-4, with 7 positions matching TRBD2. This CDR3 comprises 16 residues. The trim removed 1 base at V and 4 bases at J, leaving 10 bases unmatched. CDR1 is SQVTM, CDR2 ANQGSEA, per germline. Here the CDR3 DNA reads TGCAGCGTTGAAGGTGTCGGCGGGAGTGGGAAAAACATTCAGTACTTC. This translates into CSVEGVGGSGKNIQYF.

This clonotype was found a few times. Here the CDR3 reads CATLGGYNEQFF. CDR3 nucleotides: TGTGCCACCCTAGGCGGTTACAATGAGCAGTTCTTC. The rearrangement uses TRBV28 and TRBJ2-1; D uncertain. V lost 10 bases to trimming and J lost 4 bases, with 11 bases between them. This CDR3 has 12 amino acids. The germline V gene has CDR1 MDHEN and CDR2 SYDVKM.

With regard to this clonotype: Without the conserved terminal phenylalanine or tryptophan, this CDR3 likely stems from a read error. The chain carries TRBV20-1 and TRBJ2-7, with D perhaps TRBD1 (5 bases). This CDR3 is built from 14 residues. The V gene's germline CDR1 is DFQATT and CDR2 SNEGSKA (reference sequence). The V end lost 1 base, the J end lost 2 bases, and 12 bases lay between the germline ends. The CDR3 nucleotides are TGCAGTGCTAGAGGCAACAGGCCTCCCTACGAGCAGTACTTG. Protein: CSARGNRPPYEQYL.

This clonotype was counted a few times. The CDR3 DNA reads as TGTGCCAGCAGCCCGGGGATACGCTATGGCTACACCTTC. This codes for CASSPGIRYGYTF. The chain employs TRBV5-6 and TRBJ1-2; D call uncertain. The germline V gene has CDR1 SGHDT and CDR2 YYEEEE. Trimming cost V 4 bases and J 4 bases, with 11 bases left between them. The CDR3 is made up of 13 amino acids.